These T cell receptor beta chains were read from a single sample in a study of blood T cells in healthy people across ages. TCRdb re-derived calls from the 5' RACE reads in MiXCR, one entry per CDR3 protein. The sample records 1.5 million or so distinct CDR3 sequences, roughly two fifths being singletons. Sequencing was performed on blood. The receptors were sampled from a young woman in good health. The CDR3 runs from the conserved cysteine through the conserved F or W. Each record gives: V gene, J gene, clone size, CDR3 length, D gene, CDR3 protein, CDR3 DNA. D genes are given only for firm matches. Size is omitted from some rows. Given values are once, few, many or a class for expanded clones.

>TRBV27|TRBJ1-2|-|16|TRBD1
CASSLSRYRGGYGYTF
TGTGCCAGCAGTTTATCGAGATACAGGGGCGGCTATGGCTACACCTTC
>TRBV10-3|TRBJ2-1|-|13|TRBD2
CAISQTLAAEQFF
TGTGCCATCAGTCAAACACTAGCGGCCGAGCAGTTCTTC
>TRBV12-3/TRBV12-4|TRBJ2-1|-|17|TRBD2
CASSPFPLAGGYNEQFF
TGTGCCAGCAGTCCGTTTCCCCTAGCGGGGGGTTACAATGAGCAGTTCTTC
>TRBV3-1|TRBJ2-4|-|15|TRBD2
CASSPRNSGRAEQYF
TGTGCCAGCAGTCCGCGGAATAGCGGGAGAGCTGAGCAGTACTTC
>TRBV7-9|TRBJ2-3|-|14|-
CASSLNQVPDTQYF
TGTGCCAGCAGCCTAAACCAGGTCCCAGATACGCAGTATTTT
>TRBV9|TRBJ1-5|few|14|-
CASSVGDEGQPQHF
TGTGCCAGCAGCGTAGGGGATGAAGGACAGCCCCAGCATTTT
>TRBV5-4|TRBJ2-5|-|14|-
CASSLFTGEGEQYF
TGTGCCAGCAGCTTGTTCACGGGAGAGGGGGAGCAGTACTTC
>TRBV27|TRBJ1-5|-|17|-
CASRQWGPRYSNQPQHF
TGTGCCAGCCGACAATGGGGCCCCAGATATAGCAATCAGCCCCAGCATTTT
>TRBV7-9|TRBJ2-1|few|14|-
CASSFGASYNEQFF
TGTGCCAGCAGCTTTGGGGCCAGTTACAATGAGCAGTTCTTC
>TRBV4-2|TRBJ2-1|-|13|TRBD1
CASSHLTGNEQFF
TGTGCCAGCAGCCACCTGACAGGGAATGAGCAGTTCTTC
>TRBV6-5|TRBJ1-1|few|14|-
CASSSLTGSTEAFF
TGTGCCAGCAGCTCGCTAACGGGGAGCACTGAAGCTTTCTTT
>TRBV29-1|TRBJ2-5|few|16|TRBD2
CSGEGWPGSFQENQYF
TGCAGCGGGGAGGGGTGGCCAGGCTCTTTTCAAGAGAACCAGTACTTC
>TRBV6-2/TRBV6-3|TRBJ2-5|-|15|TRBD2
CASTSGLAGPHEQYF
TGTGCCAGCACTTCGGGACTAGCGGGGCCCCATGAGCAGTACTTC
>TRBV10-2|TRBJ2-7|few|14|-
CASSESAATYEQYF
TGCGCCAGCAGTGAGTCGGCAGCGACCTACGAGCAGTACTTC
>TRBV14|TRBJ2-3|few|17|TRBD2
CASSQDWTSGETDTQYF
TGTGCCAGCAGCCAAGATTGGACTAGCGGGGAGACAGATACGCAGTATTTT
>TRBV27|TRBJ2-1|many|19|TRBD2
CASSYIAGVNYLTYNEQFF
TGTGCCAGCAGTTACATAGCGGGAGTAAACTATCTGACTTACAATGAGCAGTTCTTC
>TRBV4-2|TRBJ1-4|-|14|-
CASSQGGLGEKLFF
TGTGCCAGCAGCCAAGGGGGTCTGGGAGAAAAACTGTTTTTT
>TRBV7-9|TRBJ1-2|-|13|TRBD1
CASSNDRVDGYTF
TGTGCCAGCAGCAACGACAGGGTGGATGGCTACACCTTC
>TRBV6-6|TRBJ2-1|-|16|TRBD2
CASSPELGLATNEQFF
TGTGCCAGCAGTCCAGAATTGGGACTAGCGACCAATGAGCAGTTCTTC
>TRBV29-1|TRBJ1-5|few|11|-
CSVEVCQPQHF
TGCAGCGTTGAAGTTTGTCAGCCCCAGCATTTT
>TRBV24-1|TRBJ2-5|few|16|TRBD2
CATSDPRLAGQETQYF
TGTGCCACCAGTGACCCTCGACTAGCGGGGCAAGAGACCCAGTACTTC
>TRBV7-9|TRBJ2-1|-|16|TRBD2
CASSSKAGASYNEQFF
TGTGCCAGCAGCTCCAAGGCGGGAGCGTCCTACAATGAGCAGTTCTTC
>TRBV7-2|TRBJ1-4|few|15|-
CASSFQVMSNEKLFF
TGTGCCAGCAGCTTTCAGGTTATGTCTAATGAAAAACTGTTTTTT
>TRBV29-1|TRBJ2-1|many|14|-
CSGARVLTENEQFF
TGCAGCGGGGCGAGGGTGTTAACGGAAAATGAGCAGTTCTTC
>TRBV28|TRBJ2-1|-|16|TRBD2
CASSRLSGRSFNEQFF
TGTGCCAGCAGTAGACTAAGCGGGAGGTCGTTCAATGAGCAGTTCTTC
>TRBV20-1|TRBJ2-7|few|12|-
CSAGRRSYEQYF
TGCAGTGCTGGACGGCGCTCCTACGAGCAGTACTTC
>TRBV18|TRBJ1-4|-|16|-
CASSPQLGATNEKLFF
TGTGCCAGCTCACCACAGCTGGGAGCAACTAATGAAAAACTGTTTTTT
>TRBV20-1|TRBJ2-1|-|19|TRBD2
CSARDVYGTSGRAQDEQFF
TGCAGTGCTAGAGACGTATATGGGACTAGCGGGAGGGCCCAGGATGAGCAGTTCTTC
>TRBV27|TRBJ1-5|-|13|-
CAGSLRWNQPQHF
TGTGCCGGCAGTTTACGGTGGAATCAGCCCCAGCATTTT
>TRBV6-2/TRBV6-3|TRBJ2-7|-|13|-
CASSDRRLDEQYF
TGTGCCAGCAGTGACAGGAGGTTAGACGAGCAGTACTTC
>TRBV4-1|TRBJ2-5|-|13|-
CASSQGTLNEQYF
TGCGCCAGCAGCCAAGGGACACTCAATGAGCAGTACTTC
>TRBV7-2|TRBJ2-5|few|14|-
CASRSAGSQETQYF
TGTGCCAGCAGATCTGCAGGGAGCCAAGAGACCCAGTACTTC
>TRBV5-1|TRBJ1-1|-|17|-
CASSLGGWDTMNTEAFF
TGCGCCAGCAGCTTGGGTGGTTGGGACACCATGAACACTGAAGCTTTCTTT
>TRBV12-3/TRBV12-4|TRBJ2-7|-|14|-
CASSHGGRAYEQYF
TGTGCCAGCAGTCACGGGGGTCGGGCATATGAGCAGTACTTC
>TRBV4-3|TRBJ1-1|-|15|TRBD1
CASSQDTFRGIEAFF
TGCGCCAGTAGCCAAGATACTTTCAGGGGGATTGAAGCTTTCTTT
>TRBV7-9|TRBJ2-5|-|15|-
CASSLGAKGMETQYF
TGTGCCAGCAGCTTAGGAGCAAAGGGGATGGAGACCCAGTACTTC
>TRBV7-2|TRBJ2-5|few|15|-
CASNPQGGGQETQYF
TGTGCCAGCAACCCCCAGGGGGGAGGCCAAGAGACCCAGTACTTC
>TRBV5-4|TRBJ2-1|few|17|TRBD2
CASSSTHGLVVYNEQFF
TGTGCCAGCAGCTCGACACACGGACTAGTTGTCTACAATGAGCAGTTCTTC
>TRBV18|TRBJ2-7|few|15|-
CASSSGPPGSYEQYF
TGTGCCAGCTCGTCCGGGCCCCCAGGGTCCTACGAGCAGTACTTC
>TRBV30|TRBJ1-2|-|12|-
CAWSDNNYGYTF
TGTGCCTGGAGTGACAATAACTATGGCTACACCTTC
>TRBV3-1|TRBJ2-3|-|13|-
CASSRSKGDTQYF
TGTGCCAGCAGCCGTTCAAAAGGAGATACGCAGTATTTT
>TRBV5-1|TRBJ2-1|-|16|-
CASSPSGFSSYNEQFF
TGCGCCAGCAGCCCCAGCGGGTTTAGCTCCTACAATGAGCAGTTCTTC
>TRBV20-1|TRBJ1-1|few|14|-
CSASTTFMNTEAFF
TGCAGTGCTAGTACAACATTCATGAACACTGAAGCTTTCTTT
>TRBV4-1|TRBJ2-3|-|15|TRBD1
CAGRQGPLTTDTQYF
TGCGCCGGCAGACAGGGACCTCTTACCACAGATACGCAGTATTTT
>TRBV20-1|TRBJ2-5|few|14|-
CSARDTKGTWEQYF
TGCAGTGCTAGAGATACGAAAGGGACTTGGGAGCAGTACTTC
>TRBV29-1|TRBJ2-1|many|15|-
CSVEGAARSYNEQFF
TGCAGCGTTGAAGGGGCGGCCAGGTCCTACAATGAGCAGTTCTTC